A single sample is the source of the 3 T cell receptor beta chains below, sequenced in a study of shared clonotypes between healthy human individuals. Only in-frame clones appear in the TCRdb table, and some are missing; sequencing was by immunoSEQ multiplex PCR. In the table there are 190,000 or so clones, approximately 60% of which are singletons. Sequencing was carried out using memory CD4+ T cells sorted from blood. Specified subset: CD45RA-negative fraction. The receptors derive from a man aged 25 to 40 in good health.

The J gene is TRBJ2-3, the V gene TRBV4-1; D might be TRBD1 or TRBD2, each matching 5 bases. Germline V lookup: CDR1 MGHRA, CDR2 YSYEKL. This CDR3 spans 12 amino acids. Trimming removed 1 base from V and 8 bases from J, with 7 bases in between. In DNA form, the CDR3 reads TGCGCCAGCAGCCAAGCAGGGAGTACGCAGTATTTT. Translated, it gives CASSQAGSTQYF.

This clone was counted once. The V and J genes are TRBV7-2 and TRBJ2-1; 8 positions agree with TRBD2. CDR1 and CDR2 (germline): SGHTA, FQGNSA. Trimming removed 5 bases from V and 3 bases from J; junction bases left unmatched: 6. This CDR3 spans 15 amino acids. CDR3 sequence reads: CASSPRGGRYNEQFF. In nucleotides, the CDR3 is TGTGCCAGCAGCCCCCGGGGGGGGCGCTACAATGAGCAGTTCTTC.

This clone was counted only a few times. The chain employs TRBV2 and TRBJ2-3, with TRBD2 matching over 9 bases. This CDR3 is built from 19 residues. J was trimmed by 1 base and V by 7 bases; bases with no gene match: 18. Germline V gives CDR1 SNHLY, CDR2 FYNNEI. The CDR3 loop reads CASKNIVGGRGYGTDTQYF. The CDR3 coding sequence is TGTGCCAGCAAAAATATTGTTGGCGGGAGGGGGTACGGCACAGATACGCAGTATTTT.